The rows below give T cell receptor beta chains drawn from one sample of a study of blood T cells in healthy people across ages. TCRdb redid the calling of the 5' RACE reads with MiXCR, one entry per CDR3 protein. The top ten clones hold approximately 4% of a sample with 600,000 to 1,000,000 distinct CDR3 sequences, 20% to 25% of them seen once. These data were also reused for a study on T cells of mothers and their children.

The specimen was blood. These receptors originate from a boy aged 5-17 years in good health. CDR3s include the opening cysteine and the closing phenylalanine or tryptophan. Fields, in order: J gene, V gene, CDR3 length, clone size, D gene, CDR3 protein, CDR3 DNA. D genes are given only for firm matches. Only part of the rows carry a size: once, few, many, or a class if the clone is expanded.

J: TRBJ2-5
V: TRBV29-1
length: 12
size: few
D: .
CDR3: CSVKGVQETQYF
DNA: TGCAGCGTTAAAGGGGTCCAAGAGACCCAGTACTTC

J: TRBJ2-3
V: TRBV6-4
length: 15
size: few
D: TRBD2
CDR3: CASSDGTSEGDTQYF
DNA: TGTGCCAGCAGTGACGGGACTAGCGAGGGGGATACGCAGTATTTT

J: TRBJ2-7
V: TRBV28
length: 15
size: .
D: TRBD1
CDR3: CASSLWDRAHYEQYF
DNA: TGTGCCAGCAGTTTATGGGACAGGGCACACTACGAGCAGTACTTC

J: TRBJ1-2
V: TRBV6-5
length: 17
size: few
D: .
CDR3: CASSYSLSQISVGGYTF
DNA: TGTGCCAGCAGTTACTCTCTGAGCCAGATTTCGGTGGGTGGCTACACCTTC

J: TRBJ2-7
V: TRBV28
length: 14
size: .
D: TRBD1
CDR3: CASSQDRVLYEQYF
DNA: TGTGCCAGCAGTCAGGACAGGGTCTTGTACGAGCAGTACTTC

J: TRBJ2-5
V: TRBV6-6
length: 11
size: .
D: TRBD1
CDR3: CASSRDRGKYF
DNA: TGTGCCAGCAGTCGAGACAGGGGGAAGTACTTC

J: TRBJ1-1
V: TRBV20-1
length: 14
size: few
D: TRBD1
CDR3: CSARENRGNAEAFF
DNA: TGCAGTGCTAGAGAAAACAGGGGTAACGCTGAAGCTTTCTTT

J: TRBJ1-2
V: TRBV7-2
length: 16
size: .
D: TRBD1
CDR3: CASSQEPGQRVYGYTF
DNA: TGTGCCAGCAGCCAGGAACCGGGACAGAGAGTCTATGGCTACACCTTC

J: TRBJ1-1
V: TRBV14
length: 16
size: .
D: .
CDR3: CASSQVGGAAVTEAFF
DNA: TGTGCCAGCAGCCAAGTCGGCGGGGCCGCGGTGACTGAAGCTTTCTTT

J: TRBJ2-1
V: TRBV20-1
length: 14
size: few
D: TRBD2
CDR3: CSASRTSAYNEQFF
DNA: TGCAGTGCTAGTCGAACTAGCGCTTACAATGAGCAGTTCTTC

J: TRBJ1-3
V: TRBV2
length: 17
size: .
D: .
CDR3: CASTNSLGEASGNTIYF
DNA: TGTGCCAGCACCAATTCCCTGGGGGAGGCCTCTGGAAACACCATATATTTT

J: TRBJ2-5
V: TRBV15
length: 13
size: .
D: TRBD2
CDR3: CATTGGYQETQYF
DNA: TGTGCCACCACGGGGGGATACCAAGAGACCCAGTACTTC

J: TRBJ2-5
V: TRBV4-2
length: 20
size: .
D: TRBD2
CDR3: CASSQDYSGLAGGPGETQYF
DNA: TGTGCCAGCAGCCAAGATTATTCGGGACTAGCGGGAGGGCCAGGAGAGACCCAGTACTTC

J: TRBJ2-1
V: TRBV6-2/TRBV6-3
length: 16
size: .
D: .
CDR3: CASSHPQVSSYNEQFF
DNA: TGTGCCAGCAGCCACCCCCAGGTCAGCTCCTACAATGAGCAGTTCTTC

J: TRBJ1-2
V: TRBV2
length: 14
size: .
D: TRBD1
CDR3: CASSEATGGYGYTF
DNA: TGTGCCAGCAGTGAAGCGACAGGGGGCTATGGTTACACCTTC

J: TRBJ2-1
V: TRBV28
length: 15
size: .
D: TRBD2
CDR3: CASSRGLAGGHEQFF
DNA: TGTGCCAGCAGCCGGGGACTAGCGGGAGGCCATGAGCAGTTCTTC

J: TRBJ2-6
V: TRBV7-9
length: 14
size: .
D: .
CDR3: CASSLGWGANVLTF
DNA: TGTGCCAGCAGCTTAGGTTGGGGGGCCAACGTCCTGACTTTC

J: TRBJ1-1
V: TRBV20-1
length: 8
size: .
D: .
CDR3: CSGSKAFF
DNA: TGCAGTGGGTCAAAAGCTTTCTTT

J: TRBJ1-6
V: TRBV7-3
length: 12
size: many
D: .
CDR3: CASSFGNSPLHF
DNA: TGTGCCAGCAGCTTCGGGAATTCACCCCTCCACTTT

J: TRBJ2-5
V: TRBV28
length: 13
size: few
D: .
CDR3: CASSFYPRETQYF
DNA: TGTGCCAGCAGTTTTTACCCAAGGGAGACCCAGTACTTC

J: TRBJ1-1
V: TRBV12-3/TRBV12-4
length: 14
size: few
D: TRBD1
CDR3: CASRPTGEGTEAFF
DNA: TGTGCCAGCAGGCCCACAGGGGAGGGAACTGAAGCTTTCTTT

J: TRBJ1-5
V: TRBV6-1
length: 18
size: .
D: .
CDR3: CASSKTGTDSFSNQPQHF
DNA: TGTGCCAGCAGTAAGACCGGGACGGATTCCTTTAGCAATCAGCCCCAGCATTTT

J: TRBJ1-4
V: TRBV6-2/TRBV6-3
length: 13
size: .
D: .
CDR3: CASSGPLNEKLFF
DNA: TGTGCCAGCAGCGGACCGCTTAATGAAAAACTGTTTTTT

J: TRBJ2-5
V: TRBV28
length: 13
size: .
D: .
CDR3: CATSRLVRETQYF
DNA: TGTGCCACCTCCCGACTGGTCCGAGAGACCCAGTACTTC

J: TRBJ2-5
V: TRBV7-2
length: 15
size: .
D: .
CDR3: CASSLVEGVVDAQYF
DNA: TGTGCCAGCAGCTTAGTAGAGGGGGTTGTAGATGCCCAGTACTTC

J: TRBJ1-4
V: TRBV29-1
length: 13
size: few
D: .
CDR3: CSVDVRGTEKLFF
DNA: TGCAGCGTTGATGTCCGGGGGACCGAAAAACTGTTTTTT

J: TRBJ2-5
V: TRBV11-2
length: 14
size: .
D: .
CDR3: CASSPGQSAETQYF
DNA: TGTGCCAGCAGCCCAGGACAGTCGGCAGAGACCCAGTACTTC